This entry describes one T cell receptor beta chain. Trimming pared 1 base from V and 0 bases from J, leaving 13 bases between. Germline V gene lookup returns CDR1 MDHEN and CDR2 SYDVKM. The CDR3 covers 17 residues. This record belongs to a study of blood T cell repertoires in COVID-19. Sequenced by immunoSEQ multiplex PCR; TCRdb stores in-frame clones only, minus some. The table includes approximately 120,000 clones, 80% detected once. The chain has TRBV28 and TRBJ2-4; tentative D call: TRBD2 (5 bases). The sample consisted of peripheral blood. The TCR was taken from a human donor in a cohort sampled during active or convalescent COVID-19. The CDR3 protein is CASSLSVRVVAKNIQYF. CDR3 nucleotide sequence: TGTGCCAGCAGTTTATCTGTGAGGGTGGTAGCCAAAAACATTCAGTACTTC.